These T cell receptor beta chains were read from a single sample in a study of CD8 T cells in Susac syndrome. TCRdb re-called the immunoSEQ multiplex PCR reads through MiXCR, storing one row per CDR3 protein. This table has about 240,000 distinct CDR3 sequences, 90% to 97% appearing once. Sequenced material: CD4+ T cells from PBMCs. The receptors here all came from a human donor with Susac syndrome. CDR3s include the opening cysteine and the closing phenylalanine or tryptophan. The D gene is left open where the match is weak. Clone size is given for some rows only: seen once, a few or many times, or a class if the clone is expanded.

13 - TRBJ2-7 - TRBV20-1 CSATQGPSYEQYF TGCAGTGCTACGCAGGGGCCCTCCTACGAGCAGTACTTC
12 - TRBJ1-5 - TRBV12-3/TRBV12-4 CASSLGLFPQHF TGTGCCAGCAGTTTAGGGCTATTTCCCCAGCATTTT
23 TRBD2 TRBJ2-6 - TRBV11-1 CASSLVGPSPAGGPRAGANVLTF TGTGCCAGCAGCTTAGTGGGCCCTTCCCCCGCGGGAGGGCCTAGAGCTGGGGCCAACGTCCTGACTTTC
15 - TRBJ1-2 - TRBV5-1 CASSLLGDTDYGYTF TGCGCCAGCAGCTTGTTGGGAGATACGGACTATGGCTACACCTTC
12 - TRBJ1-5 once TRBV12-3/TRBV12-4 CASNSGGQPQHF TGTGCCAGCAACTCTGGGGGTCAGCCCCAGCATTTT
12 - TRBJ1-1 - TRBV10-3 CAISELGQWAFF TGTGCCATCAGTGAGTTGGGTCAATGGGCTTTCTTT
14 - TRBJ2-4 - TRBV29-1 CSVEGRVGRNIQYF TGCAGCGTTGAGGGTCGGGTCGGCCGCAACATTCAGTACTTC
14 - TRBJ1-5 - TRBV18 CASSLQGFGQPQHF TGTGCCAGCTCACTACAGGGATTCGGACAGCCCCAGCATTTT
13 - TRBJ2-7 - TRBV30 CAWSVEGVAARYF TGTGCCTGGAGTGTAGAAGGTGTAGCGGCAAGGTACTTC
14 - TRBJ1-1 - TRBV29-1 CSVEVSNWNTEAFF TGCAGCGTTGAAGTGAGTAACTGGAACACTGAAGCTTTCTTT
14 - TRBJ2-5 - TRBV12-5 CASGPGDQEETQYF TGTGCTAGTGGGCCAGGGGACCAAGAAGAGACCCAGTACTTC
13 - TRBJ2-3 - TRBV12-3/TRBV12-4 CASSSGGTDTQYF TGTGCCAGCAGTTCAGGGGGCACAGATACGCAGTATTTT
15 TRBD1 TRBJ1-3 - TRBV15 CATSRDRGHGNTIYF TGTGCCACCAGCAGAGACAGGGGGCACGGAAACACCATATATTTT
13 - TRBJ1-2 - TRBV28 CASSSGPLDGYTF TGTGCCAGCAGTTCCGGCCCCTTGGATGGCTACACCTTC
15 - TRBJ2-5 - TRBV20-1 CSAKSGTTYQETQYF TGCAGTGCCAAAAGCGGAACAACGTACCAAGAGACCCAGTACTTC
16 - TRBJ2-6 - TRBV29-1 CSVEDLGGSGANVLTF TGCAGCGTTGAAGATCTCGGGGGCTCTGGGGCCAACGTCCTGACTTTC
16 TRBD2 TRBJ2-1 - TRBV20-1 CSAPPWGGVGFGEQFF TGCAGTGCTCCCCCATGGGGGGGAGTCGGGTTCGGTGAGCAGTTCTTC
13 - TRBJ2-7 - TRBV25-1 CASSSTGPSEQYF TGTGCCAGCAGTTCAACCGGACCCTCTGAGCAGTACTTC
15 - TRBJ1-1 - TRBV29-1 CSVVRAGIKNTEAFF TGCAGCGTTGTAAGGGCAGGGATAAAGAACACTGAAGCTTTCTTT
16 - TRBJ2-3 - TRBV9 CASSGQARAKGDTQYF TGTGCCAGCAGCGGCCAGGCCCGGGCCAAAGGAGATACGCAGTATTTT
12 - TRBJ1-3 - TRBV12-3/TRBV12-4 CASSDSGNTIYF TGTGCCAGCAGTGATTCCGGAAACACCATATATTTT
14 - TRBJ2-3 - TRBV9 CASSVDLASDTQYF TGTGCCAGCAGCGTAGATCTCGCATCAGATACGCAGTATTTT
16 TRBD1 TRBJ1-2 once TRBV28 CASSSSGGRGGYGYTF TGTGCCAGCAGTTCCTCAGGGGGCAGGGGAGGCTATGGCTACACCTTC
15 - TRBJ2-1 - TRBV12-3/TRBV12-4 CASRISPEGYNEQFF TGTGCCAGCAGGATTTCCCCGGAAGGGTACAATGAGCAGTTCTTC
14 - TRBJ2-1 - TRBV5-1 CASSLIGSRNEQFF TGCGCCAGCAGCTTGATCGGCTCGAGGAATGAGCAGTTCTTC
15 TRBD1 TRBJ1-1 - TRBV5-8 CASSRRGQGGTEAFF TGTGCCAGCAGCCGGCGCGGACAGGGGGGCACTGAAGCTTTCTTT
11 - TRBJ1-2 once TRBV30 CAWKQLYGYTF TGTGCCTGGAAACAGCTCTATGGCTACACCTTC
14 - TRBJ2-3 - TRBV30 CAWISRESRDTQYF TGTGCCTGGATAAGTCGGGAGTCGAGAGATACGCAGTATTTT
15 TRBD2 TRBJ2-1 - TRBV25-1 CASSYGAGAGNEQFF TGTGCCAGCAGCTATGGGGCGGGAGCTGGCAATGAGCAGTTCTTC
13 - TRBJ1-2 - TRBV7-3 CASSSTDYGGYTF TGTGCCAGCAGCTCTACAGACTACGGTGGCTACACCTTC
14 - TRBJ1-1 - TRBV29-1 CSVPGVQRNTEAFF TGCAGCGTCCCGGGGGTTCAGCGAAATACTGAAGCTTTCTTT
14 - TRBJ1-2 - TRBV28 CASSPLRGYYGYTF TGTGCCAGCAGTCCTCTTCGGGGGTACTATGGCTACACCTTC
15 TRBD2 TRBJ2-7 - TRBV5-1 CASSSTGTSFNEQYF TGCGCCAGCAGCTCTACCGGGACTAGCTTCAACGAGCAGTACTTC
16 TRBD1 TRBJ1-2 - TRBV2 CASGRRGGQGNYGYTF TGTGCCAGCGGCCGAAGAGGGGGACAGGGGAACTATGGCTACACCTTC
13 - TRBJ1-2 - TRBV20-1 CSPNTGTSGGYTF TGCAGTCCAAACACCGGGACGTCCGGGGGCTACACCTTC
11 - TRBJ1-1 once TRBV12-3/TRBV12-4 CASSFGGMAFF TGTGCCAGCAGTTTCGGGGGGATGGCTTTCTTT
13 - TRBJ2-7 - TRBV7-6 CASSLHGNYEQYF TGTGCCAGCAGCTTACACGGAAACTACGAGCAGTACTTC
15 - TRBJ1-1 - TRBV24-1 CATSDSGAGHTEAFF TGTGCCACCAGTGATTCAGGGGCCGGGCACACTGAAGCTTTCTTT
14 - TRBJ2-3 - TRBV28 CASSLGATRGTQYF TGTGCCAGCAGTTTAGGTGCGACAAGAGGTACGCAGTATTTT
14 TRBD1 TRBJ2-7 - TRBV7-9 CASRTGTDNYEQYF TGTGCCAGCAGAACCGGGACAGATAACTACGAGCAGTACTTC
13 - TRBJ1-4 - TRBV18 CASSQGLDEKLFF TGTGCCAGCTCACAGGGATTGGATGAAAAACTGTTTTTT
16 TRBD2 TRBJ2-1 - TRBV2 CASSPPGLAEHNEQFF TGTGCCAGCAGTCCTCCGGGACTAGCGGAACACAATGAGCAGTTCTTC
14 - TRBJ2-7 - TRBV7-3 CASSPDRFSYEQYF TGTGCCAGCAGCCCAGACAGGTTCTCCTACGAGCAGTACTTC
16 TRBD2 TRBJ2-1 - TRBV20-1 CSARTRSSGPYNEQFF TGCAGTGCTAGAACCAGATCTAGCGGGCCGTACAATGAGCAGTTCTTC
16 TRBD1 TRBJ1-1 - TRBV3-1 CASSSRTGTVDTEAFF TGTGCCAGCAGCTCCCGAACCGGGACAGTCGACACTGAAGCTTTCTTT
12 - TRBJ2-7 - TRBV20-1 CSAQGNRDEQYF TGCAGTGCTCAAGGGAATAGGGACGAGCAGTACTTC
13 TRBD1 TRBJ1-1 - TRBV29-1 CSVGQGARTEAFF TGCAGCGTTGGGCAGGGGGCCCGCACTGAAGCTTTCTTT
13 TRBD1 TRBJ2-3 - TRBV20-1 CSAVQGATDTQYF TGCAGTGCTGTACAGGGGGCAACAGATACGCAGTATTTT
14 - TRBJ2-7 - TRBV4-1 CASSPRERAYEQYF TGCGCCAGCAGCCCCCGAGAGAGGGCCTACGAGCAGTACTTC